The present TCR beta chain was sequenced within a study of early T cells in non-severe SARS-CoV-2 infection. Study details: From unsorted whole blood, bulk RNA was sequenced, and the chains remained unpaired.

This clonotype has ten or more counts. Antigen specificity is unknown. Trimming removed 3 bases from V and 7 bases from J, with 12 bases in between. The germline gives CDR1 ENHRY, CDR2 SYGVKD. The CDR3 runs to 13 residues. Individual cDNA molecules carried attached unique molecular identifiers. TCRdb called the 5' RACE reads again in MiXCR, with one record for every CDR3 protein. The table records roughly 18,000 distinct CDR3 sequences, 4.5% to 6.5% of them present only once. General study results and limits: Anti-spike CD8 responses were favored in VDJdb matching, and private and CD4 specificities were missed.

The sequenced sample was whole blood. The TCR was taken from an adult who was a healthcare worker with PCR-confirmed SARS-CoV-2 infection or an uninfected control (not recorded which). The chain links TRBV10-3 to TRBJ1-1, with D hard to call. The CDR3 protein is CAISESEGREAFF. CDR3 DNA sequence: TGTGCCATCAGTGAAAGTGAAGGACGTGAAGCTTTCTTT.